This paragraph reports one T cell receptor (beta chain). Here immunoSEQ multiplex PCR was the method, and the copy in TCRdb shows in-frame clones only, minus some. The sample lists under 200,000 clones; more than 65% were seen once. CDR1 and CDR2 from the germline V gene are PRHDT and FYEKMQ (reference sequence). The CDR3 contains 15 residues. J was trimmed by 12 bases and V by 3 bases; bases with no gene match: 10. These data originate in a study of blood T cell repertoires in COVID-19. The chain has TRBV13 and TRBJ2-1; 11 bases line up with TRBD2. Sequencing was performed on peripheral blood. The sequence was collected from a human donor with acute or convalescent COVID-19. The donor label of this sample is uncertain. The CDR3, as DNA: TGTGCCAGCAGCTTTCGGCTAGCGGGAGGAGGGTTGCAGTTCTTC. The encoded protein is CASSFRLAGGGLQFF.